The entry below describes one T cell receptor beta chain. Its antigen is unidentified. TCRdb reanalysed the 5' RACE reads using MiXCR and keeps one entry per CDR3 protein. In the table there are some 600,000 distinct CDR3 sequences, less than 20% of which are singletons. The data stem from a study of T cells after yellow fever vaccination. General study points: Clonotype sharing between CD4 and CD8 compartments was small.

The clonotype originates from a man between 18 and 35 years old who received the YFV17D yellow fever vaccine. The sequencing used PBMCs, collected about 5 days after the first yellow fever vaccination.

The chain's CDR3 is CASSRVSGGSYNEQFF. DNA of the CDR3: TGTGCCAGCAGCCGGGTCAGCGGGGGGTCCTACAATGAGCAGTTCTTC. The chain carries TRBV5-4 and TRBJ2-1, with TRBD2 matching 9 bases. Germline CDR1 SGHNT, CDR2 YYREEE (reference sequence). The CDR3 consists of 16 residues. V lost 4 bases and J lost 1; bases outside the gene matches: 6.